Sequencing of this T cell receptor beta chain was carried out in a study of shared clonotypes between healthy human individuals. Trimming took off 1 base at V and 5 bases at J, with 6 bases between the two ends. Germline V gene sequence: CDR1 SGHTA, CDR2 FQGTGA. CDR3 length: 13 amino acids. The table came from immunoSEQ multiplex PCR; TCRdb's copy has only in-frame clones and leaves some out. The top ten hold about 0.067% of the sample, which has approximately 530,000 clones, about 96% seen once. Specimen: naive CD4+ T cells sorted from blood. Subset of the sample: CD45RA+ positively selected. The TCR sequence derives from a young woman in good health. The genes are TRBV7-3 and TRBJ2-1; D is ambiguous. This CDR3 is CASSLKLNNEQFF. Here the CDR3 DNA reads TGTGCCAGCAGCTTAAAACTAAACAATGAGCAGTTCTTC. The whole variable domain, remainder taken from reference TRBV7-3 and TRBJ2-1, is GAGVSQTPSNKVTEKGKYVELRCDPISGHTALYWYRQSLGQGPEFLIYFQGTGAADDSGLPNDRFFAVRPEGSVSTLKIQRTERGDSAVYLCASSLKLNNEQFFGPGTRLTVL.